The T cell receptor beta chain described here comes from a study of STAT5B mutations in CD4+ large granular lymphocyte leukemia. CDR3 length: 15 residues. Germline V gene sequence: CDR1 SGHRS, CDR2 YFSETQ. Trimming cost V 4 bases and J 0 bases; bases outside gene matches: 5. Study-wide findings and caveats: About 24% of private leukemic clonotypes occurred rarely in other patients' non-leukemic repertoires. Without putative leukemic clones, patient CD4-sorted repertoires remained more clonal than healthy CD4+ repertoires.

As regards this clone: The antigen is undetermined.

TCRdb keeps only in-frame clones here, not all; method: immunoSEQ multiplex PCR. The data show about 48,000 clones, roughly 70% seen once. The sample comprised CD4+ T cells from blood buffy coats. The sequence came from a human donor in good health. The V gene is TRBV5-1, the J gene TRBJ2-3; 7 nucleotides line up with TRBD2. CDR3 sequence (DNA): TGCGCCAGCAGCGGGGGGGGACGAAGCACAGATACGCAGTATTTT. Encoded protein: CASSGGGRSTDTQYF.